The T cell receptor (beta chain) described here comes from a study of cytomegalovirus exposure and HLA in healthy donors (dated by TCRdb to about 2017). General notes on the study: In an earlier analysis of approximately 500 of the donors, 276 Gb of sequence data and about 110 million unique TCR beta sequences from 180 million or so T cells were reported. An early release covering roughly 580 HLA-typed donors comprised about 310 gigabases of sequencing data and roughly 86 million unique TCR sequences. Of the 300 to 450 genotyped donors, approximately 83% fell in the genetic ancestry cluster associated with self-reported Caucasian donors. The study aimed to test whether signatures of past pathogen exposure could be identified by cataloging public T cell receptors. Using immunosequencing, the study profiled T cell repertoires from fewer than 850 subjects and related those repertoires to cytomegalovirus serostatus. Besides the first cohort of roughly 660 subjects, a separate validation cohort made up of 120 different subjects was used. To predict cytomegalovirus infection status, the study combined high-throughput TCR immunosequencing, statistical association of individual TCRs with disease status, and machine learning. In a later analysis, previously published TCR beta repertoires from about 670 donors were re-analyzed and high-resolution HLA genotyping was added so that TCR occurrence patterns could be studied. The later analysis used no new phenotypic data to find candidate immune exposures, relying instead on TCR beta sequences and their occurrence across donors. In an earlier analysis of more than 550 of the donors, high-throughput TCR beta sequencing was used to judge whether each TCR beta V gene segment behaved as functional or pseudogenic. Donor age, sex, ethnicity and CMV serostatus were compiled together with the repertoire data. A later genetic analysis used genome-wide SNP genotypes for about 65% of the roughly 700 donors, treating that subset as a discovery cohort. Every discovery cohort repertoire had been produced on one sequencing platform. Class I and class II HLA loci were covered by the typing at four-digit resolution. Typing coverage varied by locus: roughly 620-640 donors for A, B, C, DRB1 and DQB1; 500 to 550 for DQA1; around 610 for DPA1; roughly 450 for DPB1. About five DR-DQ haplotypes were treated as single units for association and clustering because of strong linkage in the cohort. On average, around 200,000 unique TCR beta nucleotide sequences were sequenced per donor among a few hundred genotyped donors of the cohort, with roughly a sixth of those sequences being non-productive.

V is cut back by 5 bases and J by 2 bases, with 6 bases in the junction unmatched. Based on the germline V gene, the CDR1 and CDR2 sequences are SGHAT and FQNNGV. Counted from cysteine to phenylalanine, this CDR3 has 16 amino acids. The only DNA kept is the CDR3, 48 bases in frame from the first base. Points the paper makes about the study in general: In a later analysis, HLA-associated TCR beta chains showed more clonal expansion and lower generation probabilities than non-associated chains that were equally common. A later analysis found that most CMV-associated TCR beta chains appeared HLA-restricted, with HLA associations seemingly driven largely by CMV exposure. For the cohort, immune exposure information was limited to CMV serostatus. Strong co-occurrence of HLA alleles, especially DR and DQ, made assigning TCR associations to individual alleles difficult. Roughly 15 rarely observed V segments, including chromosome 9 orphons, were excluded from the earlier analysis of several hundred of the donors because counts were too low. The study gave a list of some 150 TCR beta chains associated with cytomegalovirus. Because HLA typing was missing for some donors at each locus, association tests included only the typed subset. A few of the identified cytomegalovirus-associated TCR beta chains were confirmed in vitro to be specific for cytomegalovirus antigens. Across donors, most TCR sequences were observed very rarely, whereas some public TCRs were present in many individuals. In a later genetic analysis, fewer N-insertions in productive TCRs were reported among donors in an Asian-associated ancestry cluster than the 666-donor mean. A further reported finding was that TCR beta sequences accurately predicted the HLA-A and HLA-B alleles for most subjects in the first cohort. According to a later analysis, TCR association rates differed among HLA loci, with DRB1 alleles showing the most associated TCRs and HLA-C alleles showing the fewest. In an earlier analysis of approximately 590 of the donors, most TCR beta V segments appeared in productive rearrangements about 87% or about 30% of the time, broadly matching IMGT annotations. The 87-base-pair reads could not distinguish some IMGT-functional V segments, including TRBV6-2 and TRBV6-3, so those segments were excluded. Linkage disequilibrium might explain the correlated functional status among segregating V segments, but an unknown experimental factor could not be ruled out. At a false discovery rate of 0.05, a later analysis linked about 16,000 TCR beta sequences to specific HLA alleles. Cytomegalovirus status was reported to be diagnosed by the classifier with high specificity and sensitivity in both the original and validation cohorts. According to the authors, the approach could potentially be generalized to other disease states and immunological phenotypes. Sequencing depth was assumed to be roughly uniform across donors in the presence/absence analyses, though that assumption may not hold. A cluster of highly shared sequence variants was judged likely to represent a technical artifact of the sequencing pipeline. According to a later analysis, parvovirus B19, influenza, CMV and Epstein-Barr virus appeared linked to several top co-occurrence clusters. This cohort had only TCR beta chains sequenced, and the lack of alpha or paired-chain data limited which features could be detected. In a later genetic analysis, a missense DCLRE1C variant was associated with V-gene and J-gene trimming of TCR beta chains, and the association was replicated in an independent cohort.

The cohort comprised several hundred healthy bone marrow donors. All cohort members were sampled while nominally healthy, although unrecorded immune exposures were likely present. The donor tested CMV seropositive and was one of the 289 seropositive cohort members. Every donor gave a peripheral blood sample, and the peripheral blood mononuclear cells from that sample were used for TCR beta sequencing. Genomic DNA extraction from the blood cell samples was performed with the Qiagen DNeasy Blood Extraction Kit. The method behind the library was the immunoSEQ multiplex PCR assay. For the multiplex PCR, a mixture combining 60 forward primers for TCR Vbeta segments and 13 reverse primers for TCR Jbeta segments was used. The CDR3 region of rearranged TCR beta genes was amplified from genomic DNA with a multiplex PCR assay. The Illumina HiSeq System was used to sequence the amplified TCR beta libraries as 87-base-pair reads. The authors processed their data as follows. A later analysis counted approximately 76 million unique TCR beta chains across the 670 or so repertoires, and around 12 million of these chains were shared by at least two donors. Raw reads were error-corrected and collapsed into unique sequences with a nearest-neighbor algorithm that merged closely related sequences to remove PCR and sequencing errors. Alignment of CDR3 sequences to IMGT reference sequences was used to assign V, D and J gene segments. For a sequence to be retained, at least a six-nucleotide match to both a V gene segment and a J gene segment was required. Rearrangements were classified as productive when the CDR3 lacked stop codons and remained in frame with V and J, and all other rearrangements were classified as non-productive. Following IMGT convention, CDR3 was defined as the stretch from the second conserved V-encoded cysteine to the conserved J-encoded phenylalanine. The earlier analysis of fewer than 750 of the donors excluded sequences that lacked an unambiguous match to a single V gene segment. In an earlier analysis of around 590 of the donors, a V segment was called functional when productive rearrangements were above 56.7%, and segregating when the standard deviation between donors exceeded 5%. To diagnose cytomegalovirus status from the catalog of TCR beta chain sequences, a statistical classification framework was built. In a later analysis, TCR nucleotide sequences were compared against IMGT/GENE-DB human TR gene sequences so that V and J genes could be assigned. The TCRdist pipeline was used in a later analysis to assign CDR3 sequences and most-parsimonious VDJ recombination scenarios. In a later analysis, each TCR beta chain was defined by its CDR3 amino acid sequence together with its V-gene family, and reads without a unique V-gene family were excluded. To address suspected cross-contamination and a sequencing artifact, a later analysis removed around 600 highly shared, low-generation-probability nucleotide sequences. A later analysis calculated a clonal expansion index for each public chain from normalized within-repertoire ranks of inferred template counts. In a later analysis, generation probabilities were computed using a VDJ recombination model fitted to out-of-frame rearrangements, and the results were checked against IGoR. In a later analysis, hypergeometric tests were used to score TCR-TCR, TCR-HLA and TCR-CMV co-occurrence, with a repertoire-size bias correction applied to TCR pairs. To estimate false discovery rates, a later analysis permuted the HLA or CMV assignments 20 times. A later analysis grouped co-occurring TCRs with DBSCAN, adding TCRdist sequence similarity when clustering within HLA-allele-positive subsets. Co-occurrence clustering excluded repertoires with fewer than 30,000 or more than 120,000 public chains, plus five with anomalous nucleotide sharing. Held by TCRdb, this immuneACCESS table contains in-frame sequences only and omits some clones. Under half of the omission traces to an unresolved V gene where checked; the cause of the rest is unknown. That table furnishes V, J and clone size, whereas the DNA furnished D and trimming. The sample profile shows about 190,000 clones; roughly 81% of them were found once. Of the sample, around 2.2% falls within the top ten clones.

On this clone: Its target antigen remains unknown. No base quality information exists; no much larger clone differs at one position.

The sequence links TRBV11-2 to TRBJ2-3, and 11 bases in between align with TRBD2. Specimen: PBMCs. The clonotype originates from a woman aged 25 to 45 in good health and CMV-seropositive. The DNA is as follows: TGTGCCAGCAGCCCGACTAGCGGGAAGATCACAGATACGCAGTATTTT. It specifies CASSPTSGKITDTQYF.